This T cell receptor beta chain was documented in a study of response to subunit inactivated influenza vaccine. Study conclusions and caveats: Authors suggested seasonal influenza vaccinations each recruit few new T cells.

The V gene's germline CDR1 is GTSNPN and CDR2 SVGIG (reference sequence). V lost 3 bases and J lost 5; bases outside the gene matches: 14. This CDR3 has 16 residues. TCRdb re-called the RT-PCR reads with MiXCR, one entry per CDR3 protein. The sample has about 520,000 distinct CDR3 sequences; 25% are singletons. As concerns this clonotype: Its matching antigen is unknown.

The TCR sequence derives from a man aged 50 or older who received an inactivated influenza vaccine. V is TRBV30 and J is TRBJ2-3; 7 bases match TRBD1. The specimen was CD4+ T cells sorted from PBMCs, collected roughly 5 days after vaccination. As DNA, the CDR3 is TGTGCCTGGAGCCGATTTACGAGGGGGCGCGGAGATACGCAGTATTTT. Amino acid sequence: CAWSRFTRGRGDTQYF.